Below are 13 T cell receptor beta chains sequenced from a single sample in a study of cytomegalovirus exposure and HLA in healthy donors. This table comes from immunoSEQ multiplex PCR, and its TCRdb copy is limited to in-frame clones, with some not included. This repertoire shows under 250,000 clones, around 87% found once; its top ten account for 1.5% to 2%. Sequenced material: PBMCs. These receptors were taken from a woman aged 18 to 35 in good health and CMV-seropositive.

The chain joins TRBV27 to TRBJ1-1; weak D call: TRBD1 (6 bases). V lost 8 bases, J lost 4 bases, and 20 bases lay in between. The CDR3 totals 15 residues. CDR1 is MNHEY, CDR2 SMNVEV, per germline (reference sequence). The DNA of the CDR3 is TGTGCCAGCCGCTTTGGGGGGGCTGTCGGCACTGAAGCTTTCTTT. Translation: CASRFGGAVGTEAFF.

This clone was counted a single time. The gene calls are TRBV5-1 and TRBJ2-1; unclear D gene. The CDR3 runs to 11 residues. Germline CDR1 SGHRS, CDR2 YFSETQ. V shed 4 bases and J shed 3 bases, with 2 bases lying between them. For the CDR3, the DNA is TGCGCCAGCAGCCTCTACAATGAGCAGTTCTTC. This encodes CASSLYNEQFF.

The genes are TRBV7-8 and TRBJ1-4; 9 bases map to TRBD1. The CDR3 is made up of 14 amino acids. V gave up 1 base and J gave up 8 bases; unmatched junction bases: 2. CDR1 is SGHVS, CDR2 FQNEAQ, per germline. The CDR3 DNA sequence: TGTGCCAGCAGCTTAGACAGGGGGCGCGAAAAACTGTTTTTT. Translated, it gives CASSLDRGREKLFF. Combining the CDR3 with reference TRBV7-8 and TRBJ1-4 gives the whole variable domain GAGVSQSPRYKVAKRGQDVALRCDPISGHVSLFWYQQALGQGPEFLTYFQNEAQLDKSGLPSDRFFAERPEGSVSTLKIQRTQQEDSAVYLCASSLDRGREKLFFGSGTQLSVL.

The V and J genes are TRBV6-1 and TRBJ2-1; TRBD2 is a possible D gene (6 bases). The germline CDR1 and CDR2 sequences are MNHNS and SASEGT. V lost 4 bases, J lost 0 bases, and 13 bases lay in between. The length of the CDR3 is 16 residues. The CDR3 reads CASSGPGDHSYNEQFF. The DNA of the CDR3 is TGTGCCAGCAGTGGCCCGGGGGACCACTCCTACAATGAGCAGTTCTTC.

The chain links TRBV28 to TRBJ2-1; D remains unclear. The V end lost 2 bases, the J end lost 9 bases, and 17 bases lay between the germline ends. CDR3 length: 15 residues. Per the germline V gene, CDR1 is MDHEN and CDR2 is SYDVKM. The CDR3 nucleotides read TGTGCCAGCAGTTTAAGCTTTGTGGGCCACGGTGAGCAGTTCTTC. Translated: CASSLSFVGHGEQFF.

CDR3 bases: TGTGCCAGCAGCTTGGGGTCGAGGCAGCCCCAGCATTTT. Amino acids: CASSLGSRQPQHF. V gene TRBV5-6 combines with J gene TRBJ1-5; D gene ambiguous. CDR1 and CDR2 (germline): SGHDT, YYEEEE. V was trimmed by 0 bases and J by 7 bases, leaving 8 bases between them. The CDR3 extends over 13 amino acids.

This chain joins TRBV7-2 and TRBJ1-2; D is possibly TRBD1 (5 bases). V lost 2 bases and J lost 7, with 14 bases in between. This CDR3 spans 14 amino acids. The V gene's germline CDR1 is SGHTA and CDR2 FQGNSA. The CDR3 loop reads CASSLSAGGSGYTF. DNA for the CDR3: TGTGCCAGCAGCTTATCAGCCGGGGGGAGTGGCTACACCTTC. Supplemented by reference TRBV7-2 and TRBJ1-2, the full variable domain reads GAGVSQSPSNKVTEKGKDVELRCDPISGHTALYWYRQSLGQGLEFLIYFQGNSAPDKSGLPSDRFSAERTGGSVSTLTIQRTQQEDSAVYLCASSLSAGGSGYTFGSGTRLTVV.

V gene TRBV10-2 combines with J gene TRBJ2-7, with TRBD2 identical over 8 bases. The CDR3 loop spans 12 amino acids. In germline, CDR1 is WSHSY, CDR2 SAAADI. The trim removed 6 bases at V and 4 bases at J, leaving 2 bases unmatched. Written as DNA, the CDR3 is TGCGCCAGCAGCGGGACTAGTTACGAGCAGTACTTC. Its protein product is CASSGTSYEQYF.

The rearrangement links TRBV5-1 to TRBJ2-7; D ambiguous. Germline CDR1 and CDR2: SGHRS and YFSETQ. The CDR3 length is 15 residues. V was clipped by 3 bases and J by 0 bases, with 13 bases between them. CDR3: CASSSELLSSYEQYF. The DNA for the CDR3 is TGCGCCAGCAGCTCCGAACTCCTAAGCTCCTACGAGCAGTACTTC.

V gene TRBV5-4 combines with J gene TRBJ2-7, with TRBD2 matching 12 bases. The CDR3 has 16 residues. Germline V gene lookup returns CDR1 SGHNT and CDR2 YYREEE (reference sequence). V was pared by 4 bases and J by 7 bases, with 12 bases of the junction left unmatched. CDR3 amino acids: CASSLTRLAGAQEQYF. CDR3 coding DNA: TGTGCCAGCAGCCTAACCCGACTAGCGGGAGCTCAAGAGCAGTACTTC.

The V and J genes are TRBV5-6 and TRBJ2-7; 7 positions match TRBD2. J gave up 3 bases and V 0 bases, and 3 bases lay outside the gene matches. The CDR3 length is 14 residues. Germline CDR1 reads SGHDT; CDR2 reads YYEEEE. The CDR3 DNA reads as TGTGCCAGCAGCTTGGGGGGGAGGGACTACGAGCAGTACTTC. Its translation is CASSLGGRDYEQYF.

J is TRBJ2-1 and V is TRBV27, with D maybe TRBD1 (7 bases). Trimming cost V 5 bases and J 4 bases, with 18 bases left between them. The CDR3 is 16 residues long. Per the germline V gene, CDR1 is MNHEY and CDR2 is SMNVEV (reference sequence). CDR3 bases: TGTGCCAGCAGTCCACGGACAGGAGGGATATACAATGAGCAGTTCTTC. This encodes CASSPRTGGIYNEQFF.

The V gene is TRBV27, the J gene TRBJ1-1; a weak D match, TRBD1 (5 bases). Germline lookup yields CDR1 MNHEY and CDR2 SMNVEV (reference sequence). Trimming pared 3 bases from V and 3 bases from J, leaving 20 bases between. This CDR3 spans 17 amino acids. The CDR3 sequence: CASSFGPGLLDDTEAFF. CDR3 coding DNA: TGTGCCAGCAGTTTTGGGCCGGGACTCCTGGATGACACTGAAGCTTTCTTT.